This TCR beta chain stems from a study of blood T cell repertoires in COVID-19. Assay used: immunoSEQ multiplex PCR; TCRdb lists only in-frame clones, some missing. Among roughly 250,000 clones listed, 75% to 95% were seen once. Deletions cut 5 bases from V and 3 bases from J, with 13 bases between. The CDR3 is 14 residues long. CDR1 and CDR2 (germline): SGHVS, FQNEAQ. Sequencing used PBMCs or T cells enriched from blood (not recorded which). The genes are TRBV7-8 and TRBJ1-2; D not certain. The sequence was obtained from a woman aged 18-29 years who had recovered from COVID-19. The CDR3 loop reads CASSRGMRDYGYTF. The CDR3 DNA follows: TGTGCCAGCAGCCGAGGTATGAGGGACTATGGCTACACCTTC.